Listed below are T cell receptor beta chains from one sample, sequenced in a study of identical twins. One entry per CDR3 protein, called by TCRdb with MiXCR from the 5' RACE reads. The table records hundreds of thousands of distinct CDR3 sequences, 15% to 20% of them present only once. These same records also appear under a second study, on T cells expressing NK-cell markers.

The sequenced sample was PBMCs. The receptor source for this set is a young woman in good health. CDR3s include the opening cysteine and the closing phenylalanine or tryptophan. Each record gives: J gene, D gene, clone size, V gene, CDR3 DNA, CDR3 protein. D genes are given only for firm matches. Size is omitted from some rows. Given values are once, few, many or a class for expanded clones.

TRBJ1-1	TRBD1	-	TRBV5-5	TGTGCCAGCAGCTTGCGGGGACAGAGAAACACTGAAGCTTTCTTT	CASSLRGQRNTEAFF
TRBJ2-5	-	few	TRBV6-5	TGTGCCAGCAGTTTGTCCCCCCGTCTAGAGGAGACCCAGTACTTC	CASSLSPRLEETQYF
TRBJ1-1	TRBD1	few	TRBV5-1	TGCGCCAGCAGCTGGGGGACAGCTCAGAACACTGAAGCTTTCTTT	CASSWGTAQNTEAFF
TRBJ1-6	-	few	TRBV18	TGTGCCAGCTCACCAGGCGGCTCCTATAATTCACCCCTCCACTTT	CASSPGGSYNSPLHF
TRBJ1-1	-	-	TRBV29-1	TGCAGCGTTGATCTCGGGGGCGGGATGAACACTGAAGCTTTCTTT	CSVDLGGGMNTEAFF
TRBJ2-7	-	-	TRBV7-8	TGTGCCAGCAGCGGACGAAACGAGCAGTACTTC	CASSGRNEQYF
TRBJ2-1	-	-	TRBV10-1	TGCGCCAGCAGCGAACCCATTAGGAATGAGCAGTTCTTC	CASSEPIRNEQFF
TRBJ2-5	TRBD1	-	TRBV6-2/TRBV6-3	TGTGCCAGCAGTCGACAGGGGAGCCAAGAGACCCAGTACTTC	CASSRQGSQETQYF
TRBJ2-7	-	few	TRBV6-5	TGTGCCAGCAGTTACGATCCGGGGGTAACCTACGAGCAGTACTTC	CASSYDPGVTYEQYF
TRBJ2-7	-	many	TRBV7-9	TGTGCCAGCAGCCCTTGGCCGACAGGCGAGCAGTACTTC	CASSPWPTGEQYF
TRBJ2-5	TRBD1	few	TRBV5-1	TGCGCCAGCAGCGAAGGACAGGGTCCAGAGACCCAGTACTTC	CASSEGQGPETQYF
TRBJ2-5	-	many	TRBV12-3/TRBV12-4	TGTGCCAGCAGTTCGCGAGGGGCTGAGACCCAGTACTTC	CASSSRGAETQYF
TRBJ2-5	-	-	TRBV2	TGTGCCAGCAGTGCCTCTAGCGAACAAGAGACCCAGTACTTC	CASSASSEQETQYF
TRBJ2-7	-	-	TRBV12-3/TRBV12-4	TGTGCCAGCAGTCGTGCGGCCGCCTACGAGCAGTACTTC	CASSRAAAYEQYF
TRBJ2-6	-	-	TRBV20-1	TGCAGTGCGACCGTGGACTCTGGGGCCAACGTCCTGACTTTC	CSATVDSGANVLTF
TRBJ2-2	-	-	TRBV7-9	TGTGCCAGCAGATCCGCTCCCGGGGAGCTGTTTTTT	CASRSAPGELFF
TRBJ1-1	-	-	TRBV7-9	TGTGCCAGCAGCTTAAGAAGTTACTGGGGGCAGGTCACTGAAGCTTTCTTT	CASSLRSYWGQVTEAFF
TRBJ2-1	-	many	TRBV12-3/TRBV12-4	TGTGCCAGCAGTGGGGGTGGGGGGTCCTACAATGAGCAGTTCTTC	CASSGGGGSYNEQFF
TRBJ1-2	-	many	TRBV12-3/TRBV12-4	TGTGCCAGCAGTTTACAGGTCTATGGCTACACCTTC	CASSLQVYGYTF
TRBJ1-5	TRBD1	few	TRBV7-9	TGTGCCAGCAGCCCGGGACAGATTAGCAATCAGCCCCAGCATTTT	CASSPGQISNQPQHF
TRBJ2-3	-	once	TRBV12-3/TRBV12-4	TGTGCCAGCAGTTTAAGTCCGACTAGCACAGATACGCAGTATTTT	CASSLSPTSTDTQYF
TRBJ2-1	-	many	TRBV5-1	TGCGCCAGCAGCGAGATAGCGGTAGATAATGAGCAGTTCTTC	CASSEIAVDNEQFF
TRBJ2-7	-	many	TRBV20-1	TGCAGTGCTAGAGATCTGCCCACGGGTGAGCAGTACTTC	CSARDLPTGEQYF
TRBJ2-3	TRBD2	-	TRBV12-5	TGTGCTAGTGGGACCCTCCGGGGGGGGAGTGCAGATACGCAGTATTTT	CASGTLRGGSADTQYF
TRBJ2-7	-	-	TRBV7-2	TGTGCCAGCAGCTCCCGGGCGGGGGCGTCCTACGAGCAGTACTTC	CASSSRAGASYEQYF
TRBJ2-7	-	-	TRBV14	TGTGCCAGCAGCCCCGGGATGTCCTACGAGCAGTACTTC	CASSPGMSYEQYF
TRBJ2-3	-	-	TRBV20-1	TGCAGTGCCTCTACCCCACTTTCCACAGATACGCAGTATTTT	CSASTPLSTDTQYF
TRBJ1-4	TRBD1	few	TRBV5-1	TGCGCCAGCAGCTTCGGACAGGCAACTAATGAAAAACTGTTTTTT	CASSFGQATNEKLFF
TRBJ1-5	-	few	TRBV12-3/TRBV12-4	TGTGCCAGCAGTCGGCTAGGGGGTCAGCCCCAGCATTTT	CASSRLGGQPQHF
TRBJ1-2	TRBD1	many	TRBV6-5	TGTGCCAGCAGTTACGTGACAGGGGATGGCTACACCTTC	CASSYVTGDGYTF
TRBJ2-5	-	-	TRBV20-1	TGCAGTGCTAGAGATCCGTGGGAAGAGACCCAGTACTTC	CSARDPWEETQYF
TRBJ2-3	-	-	TRBV2	TGTGCCAGCAGTGCGAGAGGGACTCCGTATTTT	CASSARGTPYF
TRBJ1-2	-	-	TRBV27	TGTGCCAGCAGTTCGGCCCGAAGCCCAGGGGGCTACACCTTC	CASSSARSPGGYTF
TRBJ1-5	-	few	TRBV7-2	TGTGCCAGCAGCCCTTATGGTGCTGGGCAGAGCGATCAGCCCCAGCATTTT	CASSPYGAGQSDQPQHF
TRBJ2-7	-	few	TRBV12-3/TRBV12-4	TGTGCCAGCAGTTTTAACAGAGCCTACGAGCAGTACTTC	CASSFNRAYEQYF
TRBJ2-1	TRBD2	-	TRBV9	TGTGCCAGCAGCGCCTTCGCGGGAGAGAAGGTTGAGCAGTTCTTC	CASSAFAGEKVEQFF
TRBJ2-2	-	many	TRBV7-9	TGTGCCAGCAGTTTAGCGCTCGGGGAGCTGTTTTTT	CASSLALGELFF
TRBJ2-1	-	few	TRBV12-3/TRBV12-4	TGTGCCAGCAGTTTGGAACGGGGGGCCTATGAGCAGTTCTTC	CASSLERGAYEQFF
TRBJ2-1	TRBD2	many	TRBV18	TGTGCCAGCTCAATTGGGACTAGCGGGAACAATGAGCAGTTCTTC	CASSIGTSGNNEQFF
TRBJ1-1	-	few	TRBV12-3/TRBV12-4	TGTGCCAGCATCCCAAACCTCAGGTTCCCTGAAGCTTTCTTT	CASIPNLRFPEAFF
TRBJ2-7	-	many	TRBV2	TGTGCCAGCAGGAGAGCGAGCTACGAGCAGTACTTC	CASRRASYEQYF
TRBJ2-1	-	-	TRBV11-2	TGTGCCAGCAGCTGGAAATCTAATGAGCAGTTCTTC	CASSWKSNEQFF
TRBJ2-1	-	-	TRBV20-1	TGCAGTGCTAGGGAAAGCGGCTTCTACAATGAGCAGTTCTTC	CSARESGFYNEQFF
TRBJ2-1	-	-	TRBV4-2	TGTGCCAGCAGCCACAGAGGCGTGAAGAATGAGCAGTTCTTC	CASSHRGVKNEQFF
TRBJ2-5	TRBD2	-	TRBV20-1	TGCAGTGCCCCGGGGGGGGGCGTGAGGGAGACCCAGTACTTC	CSAPGGGVRETQYF
TRBJ2-7	-	-	TRBV28	TGTGCCAGCAAATCAGGTGACCTTTACGAGCAGTACTTC	CASKSGDLYEQYF
TRBJ1-3	-	-	TRBV20-1	TGCAGTGCTAGAGATTTGGCCCTTTCTGGAAACACCATATATTTT	CSARDLALSGNTIYF
TRBJ1-2	TRBD1	few	TRBV30	TGTGCCTGGGAAGACCGGGGACAGGGGTATGGCTACACCTTC	CAWEDRGQGYGYTF
TRBJ1-2	-	-	TRBV12-3/TRBV12-4	TGTGCCAGCAGTGCCGGGCGGGACCTCTATGGCTACACCTTC	CASSAGRDLYGYTF
TRBJ2-7	-	-	TRBV18	TGTGCCAGCTCACCACGGGGTGACTACGAGCAGTACTTC	CASSPRGDYEQYF
TRBJ2-7	-	-	TRBV28	TGTGCCAGCAGTTTATCCTTTAGCTCCTACGAGCAGTACTTC	CASSLSFSSYEQYF
TRBJ2-1	TRBD1	few	TRBV3-1	TGTGCCAGCAGCCAAGACTGGGACAGGGGGCGACGGTTCTTC	CASSQDWDRGRRFF